A single sample gave rise to the 28 T cell receptor beta chains below, sequenced in a study of blood T cell repertoires in COVID-19. The protocol was immunoSEQ multiplex PCR, while the TCRdb copy is restricted to in-frame clones and leaves out a portion. The sample has around 210,000 clones; 84% are singletons. Sequencing was done on a sample of peripheral blood. The receptors stem from a woman of 80 years or more with COVID-19, enrolled during active disease.

The J gene is TRBJ2-1, the V gene TRBV29-1, with D maybe TRBD2 (7 bases). This CDR3 contains 14 residues. V lost 1 base, J lost 2 bases, and 9 bases lay in between. Germline values: CDR1 SQVTM, CDR2 ANQGSEA. The DNA of the CDR3 is TGCAGCGTTGAAGGGGGGGGCCCCTACAATGAGCAGTTCTTC. As protein: CSVEGGGPYNEQFF.

The chain combines TRBV7-3 with TRBJ2-3, with a weak D call TRBD2 (6 bases). V was shortened by 1 base and J by 6 bases, with 11 bases between the two germline ends. Looked up from germline, CDR1 is SGHTA and CDR2 is FQGTGA. This CDR3 contains 14 residues. The CDR3 nucleotides read TGTGCCAGCAGCTTAAACGGGAGTCCGGATACGCAGTATTTT. Residues: CASSLNGSPDTQYF.

The chain has TRBV7-6 and TRBJ1-3; no clear D. The CDR3 spans 16 residues. Germline CDR1 reads SGHVS; CDR2 reads FNYEAQ. V lost 5 bases to trimming and J lost 0 bases, with 14 bases between them. CDR3 in DNA: TGTGCCAGCAGCACGGGAAGGAGGGCCTCTGGAAACACCATATATTTT. This codes for CASSTGRRASGNTIYF.

The gene calls are TRBV28 and TRBJ2-7; 9 bases line up with TRBD1. This CDR3 is 13 amino acids long. Unmatched junction bases numbered 5, after V lost 6 bases and J lost 5 bases. CDR1 and CDR2 from the germline V gene are MDHEN and SYDVKM. CDR3 amino acids: CASRLQGAHEQYF. Written as DNA, the CDR3 is TGTGCCAGCAGGTTACAGGGGGCTCACGAGCAGTACTTC.

CDR3 DNA sequence: TGTGCCAGTCGTACAGGGGACACAGATACGCAGTATTTT. It is translated as CASRTGDTDTQYF. The chain carries TRBV6-6 and TRBJ2-3; TRBD1 matches at 7 bases. V lost 9 bases and J lost 2; bases outside the gene matches: 5. CDR1 MNHNY and CDR2 SVGAGI come from the germline V gene (reference sequence). The CDR3 spans 13 residues.

Worth noting for this clone: This sample also contains other DNA sequences that code for the same CDR3. The chain recombines TRBV5-1 with TRBJ2-3; D not resolved. This CDR3 is 12 amino acids long. Germline V lookup: CDR1 SGHRS, CDR2 YFSETQ. Trimming took off 0 bases at V and 4 bases at J, with 3 bases between the two ends. CDR3 in amino acids: CASSLVADTQYF. For the CDR3, the DNA is TGCGCCAGCAGCTTGGTAGCAGATACGCAGTATTTT.

The chain joins TRBV6-5 to TRBJ1-2, with D possibly being TRBD1 (6 bases). Germline CDR1 MNHEY, CDR2 SVGAGI. The CDR3 consists of 14 residues. The V end lost 3 bases, the J end lost 6 bases, and 14 bases lay between the germline ends. CDR3 amino acids: CASSYRGGENGYTF. The CDR3 DNA is TGTGCCAGCAGTTATAGGGGGGGCGAGAATGGCTACACCTTC.

This chain joins TRBV6-6 and TRBJ2-1; 7 bases are a match to TRBD2. The CDR3 extends over 14 amino acids. V was pared by 9 bases and J by 4 bases, with 9 bases of the junction left unmatched. Germline V gene lookup returns CDR1 MNHNY and CDR2 SVGAGI (reference sequence). The CDR3: CASDSGLLYNEQFF. In nucleotides, the CDR3 is TGTGCCAGTGACTCGGGACTACTATACAATGAGCAGTTCTTC.

This clone was counted a few times. The V gene is TRBV5-1, the J gene TRBJ1-3, with unresolved D. Germline V CDR1 and CDR2: SGHRS, YFSETQ. The CDR3 length is 15 residues. V was trimmed by 4 bases and J by 11 bases, leaving 22 bases between them. The CDR3 DNA reads TGCGCCAGCAGCCAAGGTTCCGGAACATCGGCGGCCATATATTTT. Translating it yields CASSQGSGTSAAIYF. The full variable domain, rest sourced from reference TRBV5-1 and TRBJ1-3, is KAGVTQTPRYLIKTRGQQVTLSCSPISGHRSVSWYQQTPGQGLQFLFEYFSETQRNKGNFPGRFSGRQFSNSRSEMNVSTLELGDSALYLCASSQGSGTSAAIYFGEGSWLTVV.

The genes are TRBV11-2 and TRBJ2-3; TRBD2 matches at 9 bases. The CDR3 covers 14 residues. CDR1 and CDR2 (germline): SGHAT, FQNNGV. The trim removed 6 bases at V and 5 bases at J, leaving 6 bases unmatched. CDR3 in amino acids: CASRLAGSRDTQYF. The CDR3 DNA is TGTGCCAGCAGGCTAGCGGGGTCCAGAGATACGCAGTATTTT.

CDR3 sequence: CASREVWGVQETQYF. In DNA, the CDR3 is TGTGCCAGCAGGGAGGTATGGGGAGTCCAAGAGACCCAGTACTTC. The rearrangement uses TRBV6-5 and TRBJ2-5, with a possible D match to TRBD2 (5 bases). Germline V lookup: CDR1 MNHEY, CDR2 SVGAGI. Trimming pared 6 bases from V and 1 base from J, leaving 15 bases between. This CDR3 region has 15 residues.

The rearrangement joins TRBV12-5 to TRBJ2-5; D remains unclear. Looked up from germline, CDR1 is LGHNT and CDR2 is FRNRAP. V was trimmed by 4 bases and J by 7 bases, leaving 13 bases between them. The CDR3 is made up of 13 amino acids. In nucleotides, the CDR3 is TGTGCTAGTGGTTCCCGAGGCCTGGTGACCCAGTACTTC. Translation: CASGSRGLVTQYF.

This clone was observed a handful of times. The gene calls are TRBV3-1 (or the pseudogene TRBV3-2) and TRBJ2-7, with 11 bases identical to TRBD1. This CDR3 has 15 amino acids. Trimming cost V 0 bases and J 9 bases; bases outside gene matches: 7. CDR1 and CDR2 from the germline V gene are LGHDT and YNNKEL (reference sequence). The CDR3 DNA sequence: TGTGCCAGCAGCCAAGATCTGGACAGGGGGCAGGCGCAGTACTTC. Protein product: CASSQDLDRGQAQYF.

This chain uses TRBV3-1 (or the pseudogene TRBV3-2) with TRBJ1-2; TRBD1 matches at 7 bases. With 0 bases clipped from V and 6 bases from J, the junction kept 4 bases outside the gene matches. The CDR3 consists of 14 residues. The germline CDR1 and CDR2 sequences are LGHDT and YNNKEL (reference sequence). DNA of the CDR3: TGTGCCAGCAGCCAAGAGGGGACAGCCCATGGCTACACCTTC. It codes for CASSQEGTAHGYTF.

The V and J genes are TRBV2 and TRBJ2-2; a possible D gene is TRBD2 (5 bases). The CDR3 is made up of 15 amino acids. The germline gives CDR1 SNHLY, CDR2 FYNNEI. V shed 4 bases and J shed 4 bases, with 13 bases lying between them. Here the CDR3 reads CASSVGGAGTGELFF. In DNA, the CDR3 is TGTGCCAGCAGTGTAGGCGGCGCGGGCACCGGGGAGCTGTTTTTT.

The rearrangement links TRBV5-1 to TRBJ1-4; TRBD1 matches at 9 bases. CDR3 size: 15 residues. V was clipped by 4 bases and J by 8 bases; unmatched bases: 9. Per germline, CDR1 SGHRS and CDR2 YFSETQ. The CDR3 DNA sequence: TGCGCCAGCAGCCTCTCGGGGACAGGGCAGGAAAAACTGTTTTTT. Translated: CASSLSGTGQEKLFF. Based on the CDR3 plus reference TRBV5-1 and TRBJ1-4, the full variable domain is KAGVTQTPRYLIKTRGQQVTLSCSPISGHRSVSWYQQTPGQGLQFLFEYFSETQRNKGNFPGRFSGRQFSNSRSEMNVSTLELGDSALYLCASSLSGTGQEKLFFGSGTQLSVL.

The chain employs TRBV6-5 and TRBJ1-2; 7 positions agree with TRBD1. J gave up 6 bases and V 6 bases, and 7 bases lay outside the gene matches. The CDR3 spans 13 residues. Germline V gene data show CDR1 as MNHEY and CDR2 as SVGAGI. This chain's CDR3 is CASRPDRVHGYTF. In nucleotides, the CDR3 is TGTGCCAGCAGACCCGACAGGGTTCATGGCTACACCTTC.

The V call is TRBV28, the J call TRBJ1-2; D is unclear. This CDR3 comprises 14 residues. Trimming shortened V by 6 bases and J by 4 bases, and 15 bases separated the two germline ends. Per the germline V gene, CDR1 is MDHEN and CDR2 is SYDVKM. In nucleotides, the CDR3 is TGTGCCAGCAGCCCCCGGTCGACGGGCTATGGCTACACCTTC. This gives the protein CASSPRSTGYGYTF.

The chain links TRBV5-6 to TRBJ2-7, with 10 bases matching TRBD2. The CDR3 is 15 residues long. V lost 4 bases and J lost 6; bases outside the gene matches: 10. Looked up from germline, CDR1 is SGHDT and CDR2 is YYEEEE. CDR3 region: CASSRRELAGREQYF. CDR3 DNA: TGTGCCAGCAGCAGGAGGGAACTAGCGGGGCGCGAGCAGTACTTC.

The gene calls are TRBV5-1 and TRBJ2-7; D possibly corresponds to TRBD2 (6 bases). The CDR3 loop spans 14 amino acids. CDR1 SGHRS and CDR2 YFSETQ come from the germline V gene. V dropped 4 bases and J dropped 6 bases, with 17 bases sitting between them. CDR3 in amino acids: CASSPGLPNIEQYF. The CDR3 bases are TGCGCCAGCAGCCCGGGACTTCCGAACATCGAGCAGTACTTC.

This chain links TRBV5-4 with TRBJ1-6; TRBD1 matches at 7 bases. The junction had 7 bases not matched to a gene; V was cut back by 0 bases and J by 10 bases. Germline V gene lookup returns CDR1 SGHNT and CDR2 YYREEE (reference sequence). This CDR3 has 15 residues. The CDR3, as DNA: TGTGCCAGCAGCTTGGATAGTCAGGGGGAATCACCCCTCCACTTT. As protein: CASSLDSQGESPLHF.

This chain connects TRBV11-2 to TRBJ2-5; D call uncertain. The length of the CDR3 is 15 residues. Germline CDR1 reads SGHAT; CDR2 reads FQNNGV. V dropped 0 bases and J dropped 4 bases, with 12 bases sitting between them. The CDR3 nucleotides read TGTGCCAGCAGCTTAGACCCGAGGCCACCAGAGACCCAGTACTTC. Translated, it gives CASSLDPRPPETQYF.

The chain's CDR3 is CASGRGLLRNEQFF. The CDR3 nucleotides read TGTGCCAGCGGGCGGGGTCTTCTCCGCAATGAGCAGTTCTTC. This sequence joins TRBV28 and TRBJ2-1; weak D call: TRBD2 (6 bases). The V end lost 8 bases, the J end lost 6 bases, and 17 bases lay between the germline ends. The CDR3 runs 14 residues. Germline V gives CDR1 MDHEN, CDR2 SYDVKM.

In its sample, this clone was seen many times. CDR3 DNA: TGTGCCAGTAGTATGACGGGACAGGGTATTAGTAATCAGCCCCAGCATTTT. Translated: CASSMTGQGISNQPQHF. J is TRBJ1-5 and V is TRBV19, with 9 bases matching TRBD1. Germline V gives CDR1 LNHDA, CDR2 SQIVND (reference sequence). The CDR3 is 17 amino acids. The V gene end was trimmed by 3 bases and the J gene end by 4 bases; junction bases not matched to a gene: 10.

This chain connects TRBV4-1 to TRBJ2-1; TRBD2 agrees at 14 bases. CDR1 is MGHRA, CDR2 YSYEKL, per germline. This CDR3 comprises 17 residues. Losses at the gene ends were 3 bases for V and 3 bases for J; bases not matched to a gene: 4. The CDR3 DNA reads TGCGCCAGCAGCCAGGGGACTAGCGGGGGCCACTACAATGAGCAGTTCTTC. This translates into CASSQGTSGGHYNEQFF.

The chain employs TRBV4-1 and TRBJ2-7; 11 nucleotides match TRBD2. CDR1 and CDR2 from the germline V gene are MGHRA and YSYEKL. The CDR3 spans 13 residues. CDR3 sequence: CVARLAGKSEQYF. As DNA, the CDR3 is TGCGTCGCCCGACTAGCGGGAAAAAGCGAGCAGTACTTC.

The J gene is TRBJ2-3, the V gene TRBV18; a weak D match, TRBD1 (7 bases). The CDR3 is made up of 15 amino acids. V was cut by 6 bases and J by 3 bases, with 16 bases left in between. Per germline, CDR1 KGHSH and CDR2 LQKENI. CDR3 bases: TGTGCCAGCTCGCTGGCGGGACAGCCTACAGATACGCAGTATTTT. Its protein is CASSLAGQPTDTQYF.

The chain combines TRBV6-5 with TRBJ1-1, with a tentative D call TRBD1 (5 bases). Germline lookup yields CDR1 MNHEY and CDR2 SVGAGI. V gave up 6 bases and J gave up 4 bases, with 15 bases separating them. This CDR3 has 14 residues. CDR3 region: CASRAQGLFTEAFF. The DNA of the CDR3 is TGTGCCAGCAGGGCCCAGGGTCTGTTCACTGAAGCTTTCTTT.